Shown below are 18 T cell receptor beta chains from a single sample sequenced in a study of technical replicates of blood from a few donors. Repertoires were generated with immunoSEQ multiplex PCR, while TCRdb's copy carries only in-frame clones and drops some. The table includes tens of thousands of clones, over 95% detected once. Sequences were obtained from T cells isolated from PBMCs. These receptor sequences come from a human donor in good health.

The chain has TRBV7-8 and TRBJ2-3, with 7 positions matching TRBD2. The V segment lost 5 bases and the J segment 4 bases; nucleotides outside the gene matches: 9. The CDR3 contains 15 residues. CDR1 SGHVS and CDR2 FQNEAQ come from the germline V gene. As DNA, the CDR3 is TGTGCCAGCAGCCTCGGGACTACGGAGGCAGATACGCAGTATTTT. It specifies CASSLGTTEADTQYF.

The CDR3 region has the DNA TGCGCCAGGATTCGACAGGGTACGGGCAATCAGCCCCAGCATTTT. Amino acids: CARIRQGTGNQPQHF. This chain joins TRBV23-1 and TRBJ1-5; 7 bases agree with TRBD1. TRBV23-1 is designated an ORF whose function remains uncertain. The CDR3 sequence is 15 residues long. The V segment lost 9 bases and the J segment 2 bases; nucleotides outside the gene matches: 10.

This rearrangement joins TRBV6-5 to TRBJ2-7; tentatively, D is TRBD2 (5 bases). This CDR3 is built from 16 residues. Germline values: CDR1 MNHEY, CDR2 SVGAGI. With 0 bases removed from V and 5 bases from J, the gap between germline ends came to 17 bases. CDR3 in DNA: TGTGCCAGCAGTTACTCGAGCCGGGAAGCGGAGGACGAGCAGTACTTC. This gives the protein CASSYSSREAEDEQYF.

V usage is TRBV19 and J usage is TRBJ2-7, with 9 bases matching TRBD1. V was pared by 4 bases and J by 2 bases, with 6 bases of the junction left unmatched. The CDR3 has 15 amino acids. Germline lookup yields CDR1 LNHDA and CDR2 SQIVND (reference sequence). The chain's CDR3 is CASSTGTGKAYEQYF. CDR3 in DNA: TGTGCCAGTAGTACCGGGACAGGGAAAGCCTACGAGCAGTACTTC. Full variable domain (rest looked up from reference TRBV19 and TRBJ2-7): DGGITQSPKYLFRKEGQNVTLSCEQNLNHDAMYWYRQDPGQGLRLIYYSQIVNDFQKGDIAEGYSVSREKKESFPLTVTSAQKNPTAFYLCASSTGTGKAYEQYFGPGTRLTVT.

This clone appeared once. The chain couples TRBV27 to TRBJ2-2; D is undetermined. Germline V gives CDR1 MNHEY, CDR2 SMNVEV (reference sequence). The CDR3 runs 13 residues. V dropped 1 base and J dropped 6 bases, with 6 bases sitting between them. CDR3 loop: CASSLFSAGELFF. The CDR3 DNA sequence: TGTGCCAGCAGTTTATTTTCAGCCGGGGAGCTGTTTTTT.

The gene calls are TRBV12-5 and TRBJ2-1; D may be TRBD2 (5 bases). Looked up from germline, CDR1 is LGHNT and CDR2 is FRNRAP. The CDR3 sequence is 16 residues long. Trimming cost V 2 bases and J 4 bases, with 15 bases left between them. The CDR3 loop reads CASGLSSETMYNEQFF. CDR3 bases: TGTGCTAGTGGTTTGTCTTCGGAGACTATGTACAATGAGCAGTTCTTC.

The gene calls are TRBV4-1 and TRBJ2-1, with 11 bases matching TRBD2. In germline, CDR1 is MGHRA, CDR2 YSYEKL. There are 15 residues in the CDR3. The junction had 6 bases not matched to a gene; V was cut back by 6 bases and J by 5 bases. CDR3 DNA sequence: TGCGCCAGCAGTTCCGGACTAGCGGGCGACAATGAGCAGTTCTTC. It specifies CASSSGLAGDNEQFF.

This CDR3 reads CASTLFQGAAYEQYF. The CDR3 DNA follows: TGTGCCAGCACTCTCTTCCAGGGGGCGGCCTACGAGCAGTACTTC. The V gene is TRBV5-5, the J gene TRBJ2-7; 8 nucleotides line up with TRBD1. Germline-derived CDR1 and CDR2 are SGHKS and YYEKEE (reference sequence). This CDR3 is built from 15 residues. V lost 6 bases and J lost 2; bases outside the gene matches: 10.

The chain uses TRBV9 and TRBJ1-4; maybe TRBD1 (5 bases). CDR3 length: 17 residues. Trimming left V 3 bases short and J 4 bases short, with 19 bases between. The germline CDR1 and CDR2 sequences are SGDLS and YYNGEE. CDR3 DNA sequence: TGTGCCAGCAGCGATTCCGCCGGGACTGCTTTTAATGAAAAACTGTTTTTT. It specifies CASSDSAGTAFNEKLFF.

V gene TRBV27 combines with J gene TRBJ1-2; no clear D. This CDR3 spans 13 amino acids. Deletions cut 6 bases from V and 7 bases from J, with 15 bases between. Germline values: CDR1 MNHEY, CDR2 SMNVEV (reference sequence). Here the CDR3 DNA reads TGTGCCAGCAGCCCCAGGCAAAATACTGGCTACACCTTC. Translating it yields CASSPRQNTGYTF.

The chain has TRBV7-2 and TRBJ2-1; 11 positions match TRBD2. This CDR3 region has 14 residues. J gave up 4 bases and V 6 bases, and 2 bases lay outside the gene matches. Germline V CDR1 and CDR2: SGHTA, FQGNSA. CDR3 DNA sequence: TGTGCCAGCAGACTAGCGGGAGAGTACAATGAGCAGTTCTTC. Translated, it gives CASRLAGEYNEQFF. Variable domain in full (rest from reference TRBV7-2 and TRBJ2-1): GAGVSQSPSNKVTEKGKDVELRCDPISGHTALYWYRQSLGQGLEFLIYFQGNSAPDKSGLPSDRFSAERTGGSVSTLTIQRTQQEDSAVYLCASRLAGEYNEQFFGPGTRLTVL.

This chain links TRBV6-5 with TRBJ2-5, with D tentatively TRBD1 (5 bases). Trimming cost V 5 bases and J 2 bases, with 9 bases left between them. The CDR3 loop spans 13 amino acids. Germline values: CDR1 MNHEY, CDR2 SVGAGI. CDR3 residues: CASSDRMQETQYF. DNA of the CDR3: TGTGCCAGCAGTGACAGAATGCAAGAGACCCAGTACTTC.

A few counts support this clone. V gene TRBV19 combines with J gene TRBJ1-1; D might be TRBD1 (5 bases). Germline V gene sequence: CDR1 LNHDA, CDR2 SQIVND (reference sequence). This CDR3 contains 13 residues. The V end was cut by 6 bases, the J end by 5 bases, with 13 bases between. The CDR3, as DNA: TGTGCCAGTAGCCTCCTGGAGGGGACTGAAGCTTTCTTT. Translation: CASSLLEGTEAFF.

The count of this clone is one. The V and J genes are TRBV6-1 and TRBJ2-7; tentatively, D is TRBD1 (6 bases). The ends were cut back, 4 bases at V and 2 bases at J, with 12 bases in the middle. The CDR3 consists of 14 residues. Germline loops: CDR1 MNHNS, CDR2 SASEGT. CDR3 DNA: TGTGCCAGCAGTGGGACAGTTACCGCCTACGAGCAGTACTTC. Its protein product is CASSGTVTAYEQYF.

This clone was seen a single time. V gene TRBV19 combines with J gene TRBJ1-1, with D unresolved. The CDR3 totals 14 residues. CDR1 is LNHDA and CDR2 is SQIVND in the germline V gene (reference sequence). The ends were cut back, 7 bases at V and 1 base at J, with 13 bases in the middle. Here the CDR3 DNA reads TGTGCCAGTACCACCATCCTAAAGAACACTGAAGCTTTCTTT. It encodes CASTTILKNTEAFF.

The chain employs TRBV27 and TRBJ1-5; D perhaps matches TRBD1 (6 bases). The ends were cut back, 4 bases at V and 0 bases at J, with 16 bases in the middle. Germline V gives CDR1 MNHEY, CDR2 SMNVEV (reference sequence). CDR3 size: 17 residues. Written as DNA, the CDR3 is TGTGCCAGCAGTTCCCTTATTACAGGGAGTAGCAATCAGCCCCAGCATTTT. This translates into CASSSLITGSSNQPQHF.

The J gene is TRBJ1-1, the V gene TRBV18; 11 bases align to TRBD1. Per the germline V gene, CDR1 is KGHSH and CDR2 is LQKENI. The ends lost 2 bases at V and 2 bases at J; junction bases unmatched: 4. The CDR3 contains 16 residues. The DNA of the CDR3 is TGTGCCAGCTCACCAGTGGGACAGGGGGGCAACACTGAAGCTTTCTTT. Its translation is CASSPVGQGGNTEAFF.

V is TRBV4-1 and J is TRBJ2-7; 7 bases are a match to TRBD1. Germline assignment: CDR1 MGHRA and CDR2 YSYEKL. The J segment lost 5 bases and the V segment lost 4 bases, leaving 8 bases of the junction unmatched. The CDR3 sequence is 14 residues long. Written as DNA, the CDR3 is TGCGCCAGCAGCCTTAACAGGGGTGGCCACGAGCAGTACTTC. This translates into CASSLNRGGHEQYF.